A single TCR beta chain is shown here with its context. The data originate from a study of OX40 agonist ivuxolimab in advanced cancers. Looking at the study overall: Of the patients, three showed partial responses, one with hepatocellular carcinoma and two with cutaneous melanoma.

Germline V gives CDR1 MNHEY, CDR2 SMNVEV (reference sequence). The length of the CDR3 is 17 residues. The J segment lost 4 bases and the V segment lost 5 bases, leaving 8 bases of the junction unmatched. Assay: immunoSEQ multiplex PCR; the TCRdb copy retains only in-frame clones and omits some. This repertoire shows some 7,100 clones, approximately 90% found once; its top ten account for approximately 2%. The J gene is TRBJ2-1, the V gene TRBV27; TRBD2 matches 13 bases. The material sequenced was CD4+ or CD8+ T cells sorted from blood, taken in a trial of the OX40 agonist ivuxolimab. The origin of this receptor is an adult with an advanced solid tumor such as melanoma, head and neck, liver or kidney cancer. The CDR3 DNA reads as TGTGCCAGCAGTCCGGGACTAGCGGGACGAAAGTACAATGAGCAGTTCTTC. Amino acids: CASSPGLAGRKYNEQFF.